The T cell receptor (beta chain) under discussion was sequenced for a study of cytomegalovirus exposure and HLA in healthy donors. Study-level points and caveats: The study designated 150 or so TCR beta chains cytomegalovirus-associated. Subsequent analysis showed first-cohort TCR clusters tending to co-occur in roughly 130 validation repertoires.

The donors were members of the validation cohort comprising over a hundred subjects, separate from the approximately 630-subject first cohort. J was trimmed by 2 bases and V by 5 bases; bases with no gene match: 13. Germline CDR1 LNHNV, CDR2 YYDKDF (reference sequence). The CDR3 sequence is 17 residues long. On this clone: Its antigen is as yet unknown.

The repertoire was sequenced with immunoSEQ multiplex PCR; TCRdb's copy has only in-frame clones and lacks some. Of about 200,000 clones listed, about 90% are singletons. Sample: PBMCs. The receptor was derived from a woman aged 18-29 years in good health and CMV-seronegative. The J gene is TRBJ2-3, the V gene TRBV15; the match to TRBD1 covers 7 bases. The CDR3 DNA reads as TGTGCCACCAGCGATGTCCGGACAGGTTATTTCACAGATACGCAGTATTTT. It is translated as CATSDVRTGYFTDTQYF.